This entry features one T cell receptor (beta chain) sequence. No cognate antigen has been identified for it. Per-base qualities were not stored, and no clone one base away is much larger. Thawed PBMCs were FACS-sorted into unstimulated Tregs (CD4+CD25+CD127-), CD4+ non-Tregs (CD4+CD25-), CD4 cells and CD8 cells. Healthy control blood was obtained either as purchased buffy coats or from healthy volunteers. Healthy control blood was processed to PBMCs with a Ficoll density gradient and then cryopreserved, whereas patient PBMCs were collected both before and after transplant. This entry is derived from a study of Tregs in tolerant kidney transplant recipients (dated by TCRdb to between 2017 and 2020). With respect to the entire study: Before combined kidney and bone marrow transplantation, this study identified donor-specific regulatory T cells using TCRbeta sequencing and then followed those same cells after transplant. TCRbeta repertoire sequencing was used in a few healthy controls to compare several ways of expanding Tregs specific for an allogeneic donor. The full study reports these points: Although technical replication error seemed to be minimal, the question of biological reproducibility was not addressed directly. The study was constrained by small patient numbers, and validation of the findings is required in larger populations and under other immunosuppression protocols. The most biologically relevant and donor-specific TCRbeta repertoire appeared to be identified by expanding Tregs with activated donor B cells.

CDR1 SGHNT and CDR2 YYREEE were looked up in the germline V gene (reference sequence). Trimming leaves V shorter by 5 bases and J shorter by 6 bases, with the junction holding 14 bases beyond the gene matches. The CDR3 numbers 15 residues from cysteine through phenylalanine. The sequence is cut down to CDR3 DNA, 45 bases in frame from base 1. Genomic DNA was extracted from sorted cells with the QIAGEN DNeasy Blood and Tissue Kit for TCRbeta CDR3 sequencing. High-throughput TCRbeta CDR3 sequencing, including PCR amplification with bias correction and internal controls, was performed commercially through immunoSEQ. The authors' pipeline ran thus. Unique productive TCRbeta sequences were defined by CDR3 nucleotide sequence when primers matched and otherwise by CDR3 amino acid sequence together with Vbeta and Jbeta genes. To correct sorting error, sequences shared between sorted populations at a frequency ratio of 2:1 or less were removed; the rest were assigned to the higher population. Donor-reactive sequences were defined as at least 5-fold expanded in CFSE-low cells versus unstimulated cells, with frequency of at least 0.01% in CFSE-low cells. Jensen-Shannon divergence calculated on the top 100 TCRbeta sequences ranked by frequency was used to measure repertoire divergence. For any sample with multiple sequencing runs, sorting error was corrected in each run separately before the runs were pooled. TCRdb carries this immuneACCESS record with in-frame sequences only. Its versions omit some clonotypes, under half of them owing to an unresolved V gene in the studies checked, with the rest unexplained. V and J calls and clone size are copied from that table; D and trimming were computed from the DNA. The sample table lists hundreds of thousands of clones, more than 65% of them with a count of one. The ten largest clones add up to about 0.58% of the sample.

The V and J genes are TRBV5-4 and TRBJ2-7; 7 bases in the junction line up with TRBD1. The sequence came from a human donor in good health. Material: CD4+ T cells from blood. The DNA sequence is TGTGCCAGCAGACCAGGACAGGTCCCTGTGTTCGAGCAGTACTTC. This yields the protein CASRPGQVPVFEQYF. Joined to the reference TRBV5-4 and TRBJ2-7 proteins, this CDR3 gives the full variable domain: ETGVTQSPTHLIKTRGQQVTLRCSSQSGHNTVSWYQQALGQGPQFIFQYYREEENGRGNFPPRFSGLQFPNYSSELNVNALELDDSALYLCASRPGQVPVFEQYFGPGTRLTVT.